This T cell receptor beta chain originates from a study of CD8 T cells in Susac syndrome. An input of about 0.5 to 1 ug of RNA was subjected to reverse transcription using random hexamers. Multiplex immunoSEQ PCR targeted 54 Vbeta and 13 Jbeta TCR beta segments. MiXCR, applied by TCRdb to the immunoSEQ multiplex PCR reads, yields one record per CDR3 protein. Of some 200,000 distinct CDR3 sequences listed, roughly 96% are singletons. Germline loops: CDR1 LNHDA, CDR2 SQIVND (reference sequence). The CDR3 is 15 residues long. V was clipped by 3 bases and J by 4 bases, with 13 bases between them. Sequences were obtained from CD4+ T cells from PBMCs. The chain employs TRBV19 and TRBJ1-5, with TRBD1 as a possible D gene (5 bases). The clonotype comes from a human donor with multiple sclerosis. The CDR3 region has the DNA TGTGCCAGTAGTATCGAGTGGGGGTCTAATCAGCCCCAGCATTTT. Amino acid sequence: CASSIEWGSNQPQHF.